This T cell receptor (beta chain) is from a study of T cells in Graves' hyperthyroidism and ophthalmopathy. General observations from the study: Expanded thyroid clonotypes (above 0.001) were mostly also found in blood.

TCR beta CDR3 regions were amplified from RNA transcripts. The HTBI primer set drove a first-round RT-PCR of the TCR CDR3. TCRdb re-derived calls from the multiplex PCR reads in MiXCR, one entry per CDR3 protein. The sample carries over 650,000 distinct CDR3 sequences, 16% recorded once. Pregnant or lactating patients were excluded, as were those with uncontrolled infection or other autoimmune disease. The germline V gene has CDR1 LGHDT and CDR2 YNNKEL (reference sequence). The CDR3 is 14 amino acids. J lost 7 bases, V lost 5 bases, and 8 bases had no gene match. This clonotype was seen repeatedly, ten times or more. Its matching antigen is unknown.

The chain has TRBV3-1 and TRBJ1-2; 9 bases fit TRBD1. The clonotype comes from a man younger than 30 with Graves' hyperthyroidism. Sequencing input: blood. This chain's CDR3 is CASSVGTGMGGYTF. Here the CDR3 DNA reads TGTGCCAGCAGCGTCGGGACAGGGATGGGTGGCTACACCTTC.